This T cell receptor (beta chain) was obtained from a study of shared clonotypes between healthy human individuals. TCRdb's copy holds only in-frame clones and misses some; the assay was immunoSEQ multiplex PCR. The sample has about 1.5 million clones; under 99% are singletons. With 7 bases removed from V and 0 bases from J, the gap between germline ends came to 19 bases. Germline V gives CDR1 LNHDA, CDR2 SQIVND (reference sequence). The CDR3 runs to 17 residues. The origin of this receptor is a man aged 25-40 years in good health. The rearrangement links TRBV19 to TRBJ1-5; no clear D. The sample was naive CD4+ T cells sorted from blood. Subset described: CD45RA+ positively selected. The CDR3 DNA sequence: TGTGCCAGTAAATCATCGGGAAAGGTTGATAGCAATCAGCCCCAGCATTTT. Protein: CASKSSGKVDSNQPQHF. Combining the CDR3 with reference TRBV19 and TRBJ1-5 gives the whole variable domain DGGITQSPKYLFRKEGQNVTLSCEQNLNHDAMYWYRQDPGQGLRLIYYSQIVNDFQKGDIAEGYSVSREKKESFPLTVTSAQKNPTAFYLCASKSSGKVDSNQPQHFGDGTRLSIL.